This TCR beta chain was captured in a study of shared T cell receptors in the human thymus. The CDR3 spans 13 residues. V trimming: 5 bases; J trimming: 6 bases; junction bases outside the gene matches: 3. CDR1 and CDR2 from the germline V gene are MDHEN and SYDVKM. Sequencing used immunoSEQ multiplex PCR; TCRdb keeps in-frame clones, though not all of them. The sample has hundreds of thousands of clones, around 87% seen once; the top ten hold about 0.0094%. Separately, the same data were catalogued under a study of human thymus T cells. That source reports: Corrective heart surgery yielded the resections from which the thymus tissue came. Related research found strongly overlapping thymic repertoires in unrelated individuals.

Sequencing was done on a sample of thymocytes. This clonotype was sampled from a boy younger than two with a congenital heart defect. The J gene is TRBJ2-4, the V gene TRBV28; 8 positions agree with TRBD1. The CDR3: CASSRQGRNIQYF. DNA for the CDR3: TGTGCCAGCAGTAGACAGGGGAGAAACATTCAGTACTTC.